The T cell receptor (beta chain) under discussion was sequenced for a study of T cell responses to AZD1222 COVID-19 vaccine. As for this clone: Its specificity is not known.

Profiling relied on immunoSEQ multiplex PCR, and the TCRdb table lists in-frame clones only, not all of them. The sample yields 72,000 or so clones, 90% seen once. Findings and caveats of the study: In the spike-specific TCR repertoire, nearly half reportedly target unmutated variant regions.

This receptor was obtained from an adult in good health. The input for sequencing was peripheral blood, taken on day 0 of AZD1222 vaccination.

The CDR3 region is CAISISGNTIYF. The CDR3 DNA is TGTGCCATCAGTATTTCAGGGAACACCATATATTTT. V gene TRBV10-3 combines with J gene TRBJ1-3; D may be TRBD1 (5 bases). Trimming removed 5 bases at V and 7 bases at J, with 9 bases between. The V gene's germline CDR1 is ENHRY and CDR2 SYGVKD. CDR3 length: 12 amino acids.